The 14 T cell receptor beta chains listed next were all sequenced from one sample in a study of T-cell memory formation after mild COVID-19. One entry per CDR3 protein results from TCRdb running MiXCR on the 5' RACE reads. The sample lists fewer than 75,000 distinct CDR3 sequences; 12% were seen once. The sequenced material came from PBMCs or a T cell subset sorted from them (not recorded which). Receptors were obtained from a man younger than 35 who had mild COVID-19 (a few samples of this study predate the infection). Cell type and time point are not known.

The chain combines TRBV11-2 with TRBJ1-2; D is possibly TRBD1 (6 bases). This CDR3 comprises 13 residues. Per the germline V gene, CDR1 is SGHAT and CDR2 is FQNNGV. V gave up 6 bases and J gave up 4 bases, with 12 bases separating them. Written as DNA, the CDR3 is TGTGCCAGCAGAGGATGGGGGGCCTATGGCTACACCTTC. Translation gives CASRGWGAYGYTF. The variable domain in full, completed from reference TRBV11-2 and TRBJ1-2, reads EAGVAQSPRYKIIEKRQSVAFWCNPISGHATLYWYQQILGQGPKLLIQFQNNGVVDDSQLPKDRFSAERLKGVDSTLKIQPAKLEDSAVYLCASRGWGAYGYTFGSGTRLTVV.

V usage is TRBV19 and J usage is TRBJ2-3; TRBD1 or TRBD2 may be the D gene (5 bases each). The CDR3 is made up of 12 amino acids. Germline lookup yields CDR1 LNHDA and CDR2 SQIVND (reference sequence). Deletions cut 10 bases from V and 4 bases from J, with 12 bases between. CDR3: CATSGRSDTQYF. The CDR3 nucleotides read TGTGCCACCTCGGGGCGGTCAGATACGCAGTATTTT.

This clonotype appeared a few times. This chain joins TRBV29-1 and TRBJ2-2; 11 positions match TRBD1. The germline V gene has CDR1 SQVTM and CDR2 ANQGSEA. Losses at the gene ends were 6 bases for V and 4 bases for J; bases not matched to a gene: 10. The CDR3 consists of 16 residues. CDR3: CSVSGQGAGSTGELFF. Here the CDR3 DNA reads TGCAGCGTGAGTGGACAGGGGGCGGGGAGCACCGGGGAGCTGTTTTTT.

This clonotype has at least ten counts. V usage is TRBV7-9 and J usage is TRBJ1-2, with D hard to call. Germline CDR1 SEHNR, CDR2 FQNEAQ (reference sequence). Trimming removed 4 bases at V and 9 bases at J, with 12 bases between. The CDR3 spans 12 residues. The CDR3 sequence: CASSSSIQRYTF. CDR3 DNA sequence: TGTGCCAGCAGCTCCTCGATCCAGCGCTACACCTTC.

This clonotype has a handful of counts. The chain combines TRBV11-2 with TRBJ2-5; D remains ambiguous. Trimming pared 1 base from V and 5 bases from J, leaving 8 bases between. CDR3 size: 13 residues. Germline V gene data show CDR1 as SGHAT and CDR2 as FQNNGV. The CDR3 loop reads CASSLGNTETQYF. Here the CDR3 DNA reads TGTGCCAGCAGCTTAGGAAATACGGAGACCCAGTACTTC.

The chain carries TRBV20-1 and TRBJ2-2, with 11 bases fitting TRBD1. The CDR3 has 15 amino acids. The germline V gene encodes CDR1 DFQATT and CDR2 SNEGSKA (reference sequence). Trimming cost V 6 bases and J 4 bases; bases outside gene matches: 7. The CDR3 DNA is TGCAGTGCCCCGGACAGGGGGCGAGGCACCGGGGAGCTGTTTTTT. This codes for CSAPDRGRGTGELFF.

This clonotype showed up many times. The chain links TRBV2 to TRBJ1-5; tentative D call: TRBD1 (6 bases). The CDR3 spans 13 residues. Trimming stripped 7 bases from V and 11 bases from J, with 18 bases between. In germline, CDR1 is SNHLY, CDR2 FYNNEI. The CDR3 sequence: CASMTTGTSTQHF. For the CDR3, the DNA is TGTGCCAGCATGACCACAGGGACATCTACCCAGCATTTT.

This clonotype was seen ten or more times. The chain uses TRBV12-3 or TRBV12-4 and TRBJ2-7; D perhaps matches TRBD1 (5 bases). The CDR3 sequence is 13 residues long. The V end was cut by 6 bases, the J end by 2 bases, with 11 bases between. The CDR3: CASSRDSAYEQYF. CDR3 coding DNA: TGTGCCAGCAGCCGTGACAGCGCCTACGAGCAGTACTTC.

This clonotype is categorized as medium-sized. The chain has TRBV7-9 and TRBJ2-1; perhaps TRBD2 as D (6 bases). Trimming took 2 bases from V and 8 from J, leaving 7 bases between them. CDR1 and CDR2 from the germline V gene are SEHNR and FQNEAQ (reference sequence). The CDR3 covers 12 residues. The CDR3 spells CASSLTGDEQFF. For the CDR3, the DNA is TGTGCCAGCAGCTTAACGGGGGATGAGCAGTTCTTC.

The sample holds many counts of this clonotype. The rearrangement joins TRBV20-1 to TRBJ1-2, with D unclear. CDR1 DFQATT and CDR2 SNEGSKA come from the germline V gene (reference sequence). Between the trimmed V and J ends, which lost 3 bases and 7 bases, there was a span of 3 bases. This CDR3 contains 9 residues. The CDR3 loop reads CSASGGYTF. The CDR3 bases are TGCAGTGCTAGTGGTGGCTACACCTTC.

In this sample, this clonotype turned up many times. The chain's CDR3 is CASSLTSGEGNTQYF. CDR3 nucleotide sequence: TGTGCCAGCAGTTTGACTAGCGGGGAAGGGAATACGCAGTATTTT. This chain uses TRBV12-3 or TRBV12-4 with TRBJ2-3, with 11 bases that match TRBD2. CDR3 length: 15 amino acids. V lost 3 bases, J lost 7 bases, and 6 bases stayed unmatched.

This chain joins TRBV10-3 and TRBJ1-2; TRBD1 might be the D (6 bases). V lost 6 bases and J 4 bases, leaving 15 bases between the germline ends. Germline CDR1 reads ENHRY; CDR2 reads SYGVKD. The CDR3 has 14 amino acids. CDR3 region: CAIRNREHGYGYTF. The CDR3 DNA sequence: TGTGCCATCAGAAACAGGGAGCACGGCTATGGCTACACCTTC.

V and J are TRBV5-6 and TRBJ2-5, with TRBD2 matching 9 bases. V gave up 4 bases and J gave up 7 bases; unmatched junction bases: 5. The germline CDR1 and CDR2 sequences are SGHDT and YYEEEE. The CDR3 is 13 amino acids. The CDR3 spells CASSLATSGTQYF. CDR3 DNA sequence: TGTGCCAGCAGCCTTGCGACTAGCGGGACCCAGTACTTC.

This clonotype has only a few counts. The CDR3 sequence: CASSLNRLQETQYF. DNA for the CDR3: TGTGCCAGCAGCTTAAACAGGTTACAAGAGACCCAGTACTTC. The rearrangement uses TRBV7-6 and TRBJ2-5; tentative D call: TRBD1 (5 bases). The CDR3 extends over 14 amino acids. V lost 2 bases, J lost 2 bases, and 9 bases lay in between. Germline CDR1 reads SGHVS; CDR2 reads FNYEAQ.